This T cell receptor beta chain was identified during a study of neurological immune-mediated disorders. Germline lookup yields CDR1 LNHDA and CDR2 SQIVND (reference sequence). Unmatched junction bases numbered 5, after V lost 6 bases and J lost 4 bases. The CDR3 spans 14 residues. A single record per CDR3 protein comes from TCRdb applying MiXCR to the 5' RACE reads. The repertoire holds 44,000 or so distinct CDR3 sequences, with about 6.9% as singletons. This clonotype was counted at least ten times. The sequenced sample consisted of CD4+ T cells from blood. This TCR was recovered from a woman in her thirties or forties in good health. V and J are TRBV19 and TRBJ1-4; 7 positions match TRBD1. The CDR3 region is CASSGTVGNEKLFF. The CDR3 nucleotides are TGTGCCAGTAGCGGGACAGTCGGTAATGAAAAACTGTTTTTT.